This T cell receptor beta chain was documented in a study of T cell clusters in autoimmune cytopenias. Study findings and constraints: Physiological T cell clusters of healthy donors were apparently absent in primary autoimmune cytopenia patients.

TRB amplification used roughly 250 ng of peripheral blood genomic DNA. One tube held mixed TRB-A and TRB-B primer pools for touch-down PCR. TCRdb reanalyzed the multiplex PCR reads, giving one entry per CDR3 protein sequence and no DNA. Its listing shows a few thousand distinct CDR3 sequences. The CDR3 has 16 amino acids. CDR1 and CDR2 from the germline V gene are MNHNS and SASEGT. This clonotype registers medium-sized (0.01 to 0.1%) by frequency. Its target is not known. The source is a human donor with an autoimmune cytopenia or autoimmune hepatitis (not recorded which). Source material: peripheral blood. V gene TRBV6-1 combines with J gene TRBJ1-2. CDR3 residues: CASSEGASTDFYGYTF.